Following are 26 T cell receptor beta chains from one sample sequenced in a study of control samples from healthy donors and cancer patients. The repertoire was sequenced with immunoSEQ multiplex PCR; TCRdb's copy has only in-frame clones and lacks some. The data contain about 130,000 clones, more than 70% of them singletons. The specimen sequenced was blood. The receptors come from a man in his forties or fifties in good health.

Details on this clone: A junction boundary mismatches the germline segment, possibly from a read error. The chain is built from TRBV11-3 and TRBJ1-6; 11 positions match TRBD1. The CDR3 sequence is 20 residues long. Germline V gene data show CDR1 as SGHNT and CDR2 as YENEEA. The CDR3 sequence is CASSIDGTGGSPFRNSPLHF. In DNA form, the CDR3 reads TGTGCCAGCAGCATAGACGGGACAGGGGGTTCTCCGTTCCGTAATTCACCCCTCCACTTT.

This clone was seen more than once but under ten times. Other DNA sequences within the sample encode an identical CDR3. CDR3 protein: CASSLQGGNTEAFF. Written as DNA, the CDR3 is TGCGCCAGCAGCTTACAGGGGGGGAACACTGAAGCTTTCTTT. The chain has TRBV5-1 and TRBJ1-1; 8 nucleotides match TRBD1. V lost 2 bases and J lost 1; bases outside the gene matches: 1. Germline values: CDR1 SGHRS, CDR2 YFSETQ. CDR3 length: 14 residues.

The chain employs TRBV5-6 and TRBJ1-6; no firm D call. Germline-derived CDR1 and CDR2 are SGHDT and YYEEEE. Trimming left V 1 base short and J 7 bases short, with 15 bases between. The CDR3 is 16 amino acids. CDR3 region: CASSLRAERRNSPLHF. The DNA for the CDR3 is TGTGCCAGCAGCTTGAGGGCAGAGCGACGGAATTCACCCCTCCACTTT.

CDR3 DNA: TGTGCCAGCAGTCCAGGCGGAGGGTTAAAAAACATTCAGTACTTC. Its translation is CASSPGGGLKNIQYF. This sequence joins TRBV5-5 and TRBJ2-4, with a weak D call TRBD2 (6 bases). The germline gives CDR1 SGHKS, CDR2 YYEKEE (reference sequence). The CDR3 spans 15 residues. Trimming shortened V by 5 bases and J by 4 bases, and 16 bases separated the two germline ends. Full variable domain (outside the CDR3, taken from reference TRBV5-5 and TRBJ2-4): DAGVTQSPTHLIKTRGQQVTLRCSPISGHKSVSWYQQVLGQGPQFIFQYYEKEERGRGNFPDRFSARQFPNYSSELNVNALLLGDSALYLCASSPGGGLKNIQYFGAGTRLSVL.

The CDR3: CASRYSNEKLFF. CDR3 DNA: TGTGCCAGCCGGTACTCTAATGAAAAACTGTTTTTT. The chain has TRBV2 and TRBJ1-4; unclear D gene. The V end lost 8 bases, the J end lost 3 bases, and 7 bases lay between the germline ends. This CDR3 spans 12 amino acids. Germline lookup yields CDR1 SNHLY and CDR2 FYNNEI.

This chain joins TRBV6-1 and TRBJ2-7; tentatively, D is TRBD1 (6 bases). V was clipped by 1 base and J by 13 bases, with 17 bases between them. CDR1 is MNHNS and CDR2 is SASEGT in the germline V gene. The CDR3 spans 13 residues. The CDR3 nucleotides are TGTGCCAGCAGTGAAGGGGGGCGTCGACAGTTTTACTTC. Its translation: CASSEGGRRQFYF.

The chain is built from TRBV5-4 and TRBJ2-1; 9 bases fit TRBD1. CDR1 is SGHNT and CDR2 is YYREEE in the germline V gene (reference sequence). With V trimmed by 4 bases and J by 2 bases, 4 bases remained unmatched. The CDR3 length is 15 residues. CDR3 sequence: CASSRDRGAYNEQFF. DNA for the CDR3: TGTGCCAGCAGCAGAGACAGGGGGGCCTACAATGAGCAGTTCTTC.

This chain connects TRBV4-1 to TRBJ1-4, with 8 bases fitting TRBD1. The CDR3 has 15 amino acids. Germline V CDR1 and CDR2: MGHRA, YSYEKL. Trimming at V came to 0 bases and at J to 11 bases, leaving 8 bases not matched to a gene. The CDR3 loop is CASSQDALGQGKLFF. CDR3 nucleotide sequence: TGCGCCAGCAGCCAAGATGCCCTAGGACAGGGCAAACTGTTTTTT.

The J gene is TRBJ1-1, the V gene TRBV18; 9 nucleotides match TRBD1. The CDR3 totals 15 residues. V lost 6 bases to trimming and J lost 4 bases; unmatched junction nucleotides: 9. Germline lookup yields CDR1 KGHSH and CDR2 LQKENI. In DNA, the CDR3 is TGTGCCAGCTCGTCGAGACAGGGGGATAGCACTGAAGCTTTCTTT. Translating gives CASSSRQGDSTEAFF.

This clone has only one observation. The V call is TRBV19, the J call TRBJ1-5; the match to TRBD1 covers 8 bases. This CDR3 comprises 15 residues. Losses at the gene ends were 6 bases for V and 3 bases for J; bases not matched to a gene: 7. Germline CDR1 LNHDA, CDR2 SQIVND (reference sequence). CDR3 in DNA: TGTGCCAGTAGGGACAGGGCCGGCAACAATCAGCCCCAGCATTTT. This gives the protein CASRDRAGNNQPQHF.

The chain is built from TRBV18 and TRBJ1-4; maybe TRBD1 (5 bases). Trimming left V 1 base short and J 10 bases short, with 19 bases between. The length of the CDR3 is 16 residues. The germline V gene encodes CDR1 KGHSH and CDR2 LQKENI. The CDR3 nucleotides read TGTGCCAGCTCACCACGGTCAAGGGACGGATTCGGAAAACTGTTTTTT. The encoded protein is CASSPRSRDGFGKLFF.

The chain has TRBV18 and TRBJ1-5, with 8 bases identical to TRBD1. Germline V CDR1 and CDR2: KGHSH, LQKENI. The CDR3 runs to 14 residues. J was trimmed by 9 bases and V by 3 bases; bases with no gene match: 7. CDR3 sequence reads: CASSPGDRSGPQHF. CDR3 nucleotides: TGTGCCAGCTCACCCGGGGACAGGTCCGGGCCCCAGCATTTT.

J is TRBJ2-1 and V is TRBV18, with 10 positions matching TRBD2. The CDR3 contains 16 residues. The germline gives CDR1 KGHSH, CDR2 LQKENI. With V trimmed by 2 bases and J by 5 bases, 6 bases remained unmatched. The CDR3 DNA reads as TGTGCCAGCTCACCAACAGGGCTAGCGGGGGACAATGAGCAGTTCTTC. This translates into CASSPTGLAGDNEQFF. Full variable domain (remainder filled in from reference TRBV18 and TRBJ2-1): NAGVMQNPRHLVRRRGQEARLRCSPMKGHSHVYWYRQLPEEGLKFMVYLQKENIIDESGMPKERFSAEFPKEGPSILRIQQVVRGDSAAYFCASSPTGLAGDNEQFFGPGTRLTVL.

The chain couples TRBV2 to TRBJ2-3; D is undetermined. Trimming cost V 8 bases and J 6 bases, with 9 bases left between them. From germline, CDR1 is SNHLY and CDR2 FYNNEI. CDR3 length: 11 amino acids. CDR3 region: CASANRDTQYF. CDR3 coding DNA: TGTGCCAGCGCAAATCGGGATACGCAGTATTTT.

This clone appeared a few times. The chain combines TRBV7-9 with TRBJ2-7; 7 bases fit TRBD2. The CDR3 extends over 14 amino acids. The germline V gene has CDR1 SEHNR and CDR2 FQNEAQ (reference sequence). J lost 2 bases, V lost 5 bases, and 6 bases had no gene match. CDR3 in DNA: TGTGCCAGCAGCCCTAGCGGAACCACCTACGAGCAGTACTTC. Translated: CASSPSGTTYEQYF.

The V gene is TRBV4-1, the J gene TRBJ2-2, with unresolved D. The CDR3 is made up of 16 amino acids. V was pared by 5 bases and J by 3 bases, with 16 bases between. Germline V CDR1 and CDR2: MGHRA, YSYEKL. CDR3 bases: TGCGCCAGCAGCTTACCCCCGGGCTTCGACACCGGGGAGCTGTTTTTT. It specifies CASSLPPGFDTGELFF.

The CDR3 DNA reads as TGTGCCAGCAGCCCCACGGGACTAGCGGGGCCGACAGATACGCAGTATTTT. Translation gives CASSPTGLAGPTDTQYF. The genes are TRBV9 and TRBJ2-3, with 13 bases that match TRBD2. CDR1 and CDR2 from the germline V gene are SGDLS and YYNGEE. The V segment lost 4 bases and the J segment 3 bases; nucleotides outside the gene matches: 8. The CDR3 extends over 17 amino acids.

The sample holds one count of this clone. The chain couples TRBV10-3 to TRBJ2-3; TRBD1 agrees at 8 bases. After removal of 6 bases from V and 3 bases from J, the junction contained 14 bases not matched to a gene. Germline CDR1 ENHRY, CDR2 SYGVKD. The CDR3 loop spans 17 amino acids. CDR3 sequence (DNA): TGTGCCATCAGCCCAATCAAGATGCAGGGGGCAACAGATACGCAGTATTTT. It codes for CAISPIKMQGATDTQYF.

The genes are TRBV28 and TRBJ2-7; 7 bases match TRBD1. The germline V gene has CDR1 MDHEN and CDR2 SYDVKM. The CDR3 totals 15 residues. Trimming cost V 1 base and J 7 bases; bases outside gene matches: 10. The CDR3 spells CASSLFGTAEQEQYF. CDR3 sequence (DNA): TGTGCCAGCAGTTTATTCGGGACAGCCGAACAGGAGCAGTACTTC.

The gene calls are TRBV3-1 (or the pseudogene TRBV3-2) and TRBJ2-3; TRBD2 agrees at 12 bases. Germline CDR1 reads LGHDT; CDR2 reads YNNKEL (reference sequence). The CDR3 is 14 amino acids. V was clipped by 4 bases and J by 6 bases; unmatched bases: 2. CDR3 DNA sequence: TGTGCCAGCAGCCCTAGCGGGGGGGTGGATACGCAGTATTTT. It is translated as CASSPSGGVDTQYF.

The chain recombines TRBV5-1 with TRBJ2-7; D may be TRBD2 (7 bases). Germline CDR1 is SGHRS and CDR2 is YFSETQ. The CDR3 runs to 16 residues. The V end lost 5 bases, the J end lost 5 bases, and 23 bases lay between the germline ends. The CDR3 nucleotides are TGCGCCAGCAGTAGGGGGGGGGACAACCGCCCCCACGAGCAGTACTTC. It yields the protein CASSRGGDNRPHEQYF.

The rearrangement uses TRBV28 and TRBJ2-5; D tentatively reads TRBD1 or TRBD2 (5 bases each). The CDR3 spans 14 residues. The V gene's germline CDR1 is MDHEN and CDR2 SYDVKM. Between the trimmed V and J ends, which lost 6 bases and 2 bases, there was a span of 13 bases. CDR3 bases: TGTGCCAGCAGGACTATCAGGGCGCAAGAGACCCAGTACTTC. Amino acids: CASRTIRAQETQYF.

The rearrangement links TRBV4-1 to TRBJ1-6, with D perhaps TRBD1 (6 bases). This CDR3 region has 16 residues. The germline gives CDR1 MGHRA, CDR2 YSYEKL. V lost 4 bases and J 1 base, leaving 11 bases between the germline ends. This CDR3 reads CASSLQGSSYNSPLHF. CDR3 in DNA: TGCGCCAGCAGCCTACAGGGATCGTCCTATAATTCACCCCTCCACTTT.

The chain uses TRBV2 and TRBJ1-3; D not certain. Germline V gene lookup returns CDR1 SNHLY and CDR2 FYNNEI. With 3 bases removed from V and 4 bases from J, the gap between germline ends came to 19 bases. The CDR3 totals 17 residues. Here the CDR3 reads CASSENVGRTVGNTIYF. The CDR3, as DNA: TGTGCCAGCAGTGAGAATGTCGGGAGGACTGTCGGAAACACCATATATTTT.

The rearrangement uses TRBV6-5 and TRBJ2-3; D remains unclear. The CDR3 spans 14 residues. Germline V gene data show CDR1 as MNHEY and CDR2 as SVGAGI. Trimming shortened V by 6 bases and J by 6 bases, and 16 bases separated the two germline ends. CDR3 sequence reads: CASSRKSLRDTQYF. CDR3 bases: TGTGCCAGCAGCCGAAAAAGTCTGCGGGATACGCAGTATTTT.

The rearrangement joins TRBV6-5 to TRBJ1-2, with 10 bases identical to TRBD1. The CDR3 runs to 15 residues. V was clipped by 0 bases and J by 7 bases; unmatched bases: 5. Germline V gene lookup returns CDR1 MNHEY and CDR2 SVGAGI. In nucleotides, the CDR3 is TGTGCCAGCAGTTACTCAGGGACAGGGGCAGTTGGCTACACCTTC. This gives the protein CASSYSGTGAVGYTF.